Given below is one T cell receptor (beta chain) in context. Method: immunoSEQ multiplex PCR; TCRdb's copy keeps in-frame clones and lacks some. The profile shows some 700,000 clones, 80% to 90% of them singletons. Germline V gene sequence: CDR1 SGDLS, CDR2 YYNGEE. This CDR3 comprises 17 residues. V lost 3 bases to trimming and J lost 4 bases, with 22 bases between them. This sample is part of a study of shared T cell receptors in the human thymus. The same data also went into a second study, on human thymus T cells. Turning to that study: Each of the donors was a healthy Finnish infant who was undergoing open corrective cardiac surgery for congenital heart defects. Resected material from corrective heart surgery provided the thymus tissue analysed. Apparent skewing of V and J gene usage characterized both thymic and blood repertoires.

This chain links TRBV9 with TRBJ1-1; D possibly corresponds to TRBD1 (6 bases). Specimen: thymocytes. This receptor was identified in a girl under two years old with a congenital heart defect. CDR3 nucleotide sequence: TGTGCCAGCAGCGCCCAATCCAGGGGTGGAGGTGGCACTGAAGCTTTCTTT. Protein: CASSAQSRGGGGTEAFF.